This T cell receptor (beta chain) emerged from a study of shared clonotypes between healthy human individuals. As to this clone: Its target is not known.

TCRdb's copy holds only in-frame clones and misses some; the assay was immunoSEQ multiplex PCR. The sample holds around 2,100,000 clones, approximately 94% seen once. Whole-study findings and limits: Specimens sampled were limited to blood, with tissue repertoires likely differing. Sharing across four donors was seen in 4% to 6.5% of naive CD4 clonotypes. Clonotypes shared by all four sorted-subset donors had higher generation probabilities than non-shared clonotypes. Estimated clonotype richness was generally higher in naive than memory subsets.

Naive CD8 isolation took CD45RO-negative cells positively selected for CCR7 and excluded terminally differentiated effector memory CD45RA+ cells. The CDR3 has 14 amino acids. V shed 3 bases and J shed 8 bases, with 19 bases lying between them. Germline CDR1 is GTSNPN and CDR2 is SVGIG (reference sequence). The TCR comes from a man younger than 30 in good health. Sequencing input: naive CD8+ T cells sorted from blood. This chain links TRBV30 with TRBJ1-2; D remains ambiguous. The CDR3 DNA is TGTGCCTGGAGGGGAGACACAACCGCTGGCGGCTACACCTTC. Amino acid sequence: CAWRGDTTAGGYTF.